One and the same sample provided the 11 T cell receptor beta chains below, sequenced in a study of T cell responses to AZD1222 COVID-19 vaccine. The assay was immunoSEQ multiplex PCR, and TCRdb's table has in-frame clones only and misses some. This repertoire shows 25,000 to 35,000 clones, roughly 92% found once; its top ten account for over 7.5%. The sample here was peripheral blood, taken on day 0 of AZD1222 vaccination. The receptors come from an adult in good health.

The CDR3 nucleotides are TGCGCCAGCAGCCCTGACAGAAATGAGCAGTTCTTC. It translates to CASSPDRNEQFF. The chain uses TRBV4-1 and TRBJ2-1, with a weak D call TRBD1 (5 bases). The CDR3 sequence is 12 residues long. Germline V gives CDR1 MGHRA, CDR2 YSYEKL. The V end was cut by 4 bases, the J end by 7 bases, with 8 bases between.

V usage is TRBV18 and J usage is TRBJ2-1; 7 nucleotides line up with TRBD1. V dropped 8 bases and J dropped 5; count of bases not matched to a gene: 6. The CDR3 has 13 residues. Per germline, CDR1 KGHSH and CDR2 LQKENI. CDR3: CASHHGTDNEQFF. The CDR3 nucleotides read TGTGCCAGCCACCACGGGACAGACAATGAGCAGTTCTTC. Together with reference TRBV18 and TRBJ2-1, the CDR3 gives the full variable domain: NAGVMQNPRHLVRRRGQEARLRCSPMKGHSHVYWYRQLPEEGLKFMVYLQKENIIDESGMPKERFSAEFPKEGPSILRIQQVVRGDSAAYFCASHHGTDNEQFFGPGTRLTVL.

This chain connects TRBV6-5 to TRBJ1-1, with TRBD1 matching over 7 bases. The length of the CDR3 is 14 residues. CDR1 MNHEY and CDR2 SVGAGI come from the germline V gene. V was pared by 7 bases and J by 5 bases, with 10 bases of the junction left unmatched. CDR3 sequence reads: CASTLDRARTEAFF. As DNA, the CDR3 is TGTGCCAGCACCCTAGACAGGGCGAGGACTGAAGCTTTCTTT.

This clone was observed once. The chain joins TRBV6-2 or TRBV6-3 to TRBJ1-1; TRBD1 is a possible D gene (5 bases). CDR1 is MNHEY and CDR2 is SVGEGT in the germline V gene. The ends were cut back, 6 bases at V and 5 bases at J, with 10 bases in the middle. This CDR3 has 12 amino acids. The CDR3 coding sequence is TGTGCCAGCAGCTTAGGGGAAACTGAAGCTTTCTTT. Its translation is CASSLGETEAFF.

V and J are TRBV10-2 and TRBJ1-5; unclear D gene. Germline-derived CDR1 and CDR2 are WSHSY and SAAADI. CDR3 size: 12 residues. V lost 8 bases to trimming and J lost 10 bases, with 15 bases between them. The CDR3 reads CASSLAASPQHF. The CDR3 DNA is TGCGCCAGCTCTCTAGCTGCTAGTCCCCAGCATTTT.

V and J are TRBV15 and TRBJ1-5; 7 nucleotides align to TRBD1. The V segment lost 3 bases and the J segment 7 bases; nucleotides outside the gene matches: 9. The CDR3 spans 15 residues. CDR1 is LNHNV, CDR2 YYDKDF, per germline (reference sequence). For the CDR3, the DNA is TGTGCCACCAGCAGCTTCAGGGGGTCGGGACAGCCCCAGCATTTT. This gives the protein CATSSFRGSGQPQHF. The complete variable domain, with remaining parts taken from reference TRBV15 and TRBJ1-5, reads DAMVIQNPRYQVTQFGKPVTLSCSQTLNHNVMYWYQQKSSQAPKLLFHYYDKDFNNEADTPDNFQSRRPNTSFCFLDIRSPGLGDTAMYLCATSSFRGSGQPQHFGDGTRLSIL.

The chain combines TRBV12-3 or TRBV12-4 with TRBJ1-3; D unresolved. This CDR3 comprises 10 residues. Deletions cut 8 bases from V and 3 bases from J, with 2 bases between. The CDR3, as DNA: TGTGCCAGCTATGGAAACACCATATATTTT. This codes for CASYGNTIYF.

This clone came up once. The gene calls are TRBV18 and TRBJ2-7; TRBD1 might be the D (6 bases). CDR3 length equals 16 residues. CDR1 and CDR2 from the germline V gene are KGHSH and LQKENI. Trimming left V 7 bases short and J 2 bases short, with 21 bases between. CDR3 in DNA: TGTGCCAGCTTAACCACGCAGGGGCCAAGCCCCTACGAGCAGTACTTC. This codes for CASLTTQGPSPYEQYF. The whole variable domain, filled in from reference TRBV18 and TRBJ2-7, reads NAGVMQNPRHLVRRRGQEARLRCSPMKGHSHVYWYRQLPEEGLKFMVYLQKENIIDESGMPKERFSAEFPKEGPSILRIQQVVRGDSAAYFCASLTTQGPSPYEQYFGPGTRLTVT.

This rearrangement joins TRBV5-1 to TRBJ1-2; 8 nucleotides align to TRBD1. From germline, CDR1 is SGHRS and CDR2 YFSETQ. The CDR3 has 15 residues. After removal of 4 bases from V and 7 bases from J, the junction contained 12 bases not matched to a gene. The CDR3 reads CASSRSQGASLGYTF. In DNA form, the CDR3 reads TGCGCCAGCAGCCGGTCTCAGGGGGCTTCCCTTGGCTACACCTTC.

V is TRBV5-1 and J is TRBJ2-1; TRBD1 aligns across 10 bases. This CDR3 has 14 amino acids. Germline CDR1 SGHRS, CDR2 YFSETQ. V dropped 4 bases and J dropped 4; count of bases not matched to a gene: 2. The CDR3 reads CASSTGQGYNEQFF. CDR3 coding DNA: TGCGCCAGCAGCACGGGACAGGGGTACAATGAGCAGTTCTTC.

This chain links TRBV13 with TRBJ2-1; possibly TRBD1 or TRBD2 for D (5 bases each). Germline V lookup: CDR1 PRHDT, CDR2 FYEKMQ (reference sequence). Trimming pared 0 bases from V and 0 bases from J, leaving 9 bases between. This CDR3 is built from 16 residues. In DNA, the CDR3 is TGTGCCAGCAGCTTAGGAGAGGGGAGCTCCTACAATGAGCAGTTCTTC. Encoded protein: CASSLGEGSSYNEQFF.